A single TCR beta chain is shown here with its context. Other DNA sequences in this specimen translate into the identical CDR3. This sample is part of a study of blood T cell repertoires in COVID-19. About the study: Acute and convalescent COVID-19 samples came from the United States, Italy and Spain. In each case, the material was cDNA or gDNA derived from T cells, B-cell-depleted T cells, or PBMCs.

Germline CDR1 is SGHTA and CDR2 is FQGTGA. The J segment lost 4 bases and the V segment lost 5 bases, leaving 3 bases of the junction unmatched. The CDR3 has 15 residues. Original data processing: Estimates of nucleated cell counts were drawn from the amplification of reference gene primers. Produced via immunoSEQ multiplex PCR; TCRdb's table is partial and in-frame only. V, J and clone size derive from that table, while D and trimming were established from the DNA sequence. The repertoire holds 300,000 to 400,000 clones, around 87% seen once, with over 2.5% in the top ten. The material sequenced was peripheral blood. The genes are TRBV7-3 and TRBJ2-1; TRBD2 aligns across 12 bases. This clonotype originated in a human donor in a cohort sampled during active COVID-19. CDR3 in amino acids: CASSPGLAGYNEQFF. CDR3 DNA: TGTGCCAGCAGCCCCGGACTAGCGGGATACAATGAGCAGTTCTTC.